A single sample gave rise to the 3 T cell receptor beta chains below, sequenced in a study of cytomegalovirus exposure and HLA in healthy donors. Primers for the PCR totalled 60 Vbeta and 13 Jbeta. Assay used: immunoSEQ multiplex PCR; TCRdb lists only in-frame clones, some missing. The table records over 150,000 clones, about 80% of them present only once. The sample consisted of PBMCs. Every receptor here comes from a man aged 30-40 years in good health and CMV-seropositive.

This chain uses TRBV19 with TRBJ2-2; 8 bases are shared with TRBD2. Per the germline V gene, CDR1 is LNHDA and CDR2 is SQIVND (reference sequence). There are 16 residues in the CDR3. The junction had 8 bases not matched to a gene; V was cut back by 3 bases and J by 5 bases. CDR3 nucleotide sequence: TGTGCCAGTAGTATCACCAGCGGGGGTGTGACCGGGGAGCTGTTTTTT. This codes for CASSITSGGVTGELFF. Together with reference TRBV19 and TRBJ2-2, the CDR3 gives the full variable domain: DGGITQSPKYLFRKEGQNVTLSCEQNLNHDAMYWYRQDPGQGLRLIYYSQIVNDFQKGDIAEGYSVSREKKESFPLTVTSAQKNPTAFYLCASSITSGGVTGELFFGEGSRLTVL.

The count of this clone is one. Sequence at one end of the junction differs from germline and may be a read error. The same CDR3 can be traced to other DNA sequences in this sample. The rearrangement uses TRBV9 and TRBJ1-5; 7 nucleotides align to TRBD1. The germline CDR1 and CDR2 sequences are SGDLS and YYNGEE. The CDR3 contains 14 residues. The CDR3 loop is CASSVGDRSQPQHF. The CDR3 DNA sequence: TGTGCCAGCAGCGTAGGGGACAGAAGTCAGCCCCAGCACTTT. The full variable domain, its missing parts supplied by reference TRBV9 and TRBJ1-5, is DSGVTQTPKHLITATGQRVTLRCSPRSGDLSVYWYQQSLDQGLQFLIQYYNGEERAKGNILERFSAQQFPDLHSELNLSSLELGDSALYFCASSVGDRSQPQHFGDGTRLSIL.

The CDR3 nucleotides read TGTGCCAGCAGTCAGGGGGGAGAGCAGTACTTC. Translated: CASSQGGEQYF. The V and J genes are TRBV6-5 and TRBJ2-7, with D possibly matching TRBD1 (7 bases). This CDR3 is 11 amino acids long. Germline CDR1 and CDR2: MNHEY and SVGAGI. V gave up 5 bases and J gave up 7 bases, with 9 bases separating them.